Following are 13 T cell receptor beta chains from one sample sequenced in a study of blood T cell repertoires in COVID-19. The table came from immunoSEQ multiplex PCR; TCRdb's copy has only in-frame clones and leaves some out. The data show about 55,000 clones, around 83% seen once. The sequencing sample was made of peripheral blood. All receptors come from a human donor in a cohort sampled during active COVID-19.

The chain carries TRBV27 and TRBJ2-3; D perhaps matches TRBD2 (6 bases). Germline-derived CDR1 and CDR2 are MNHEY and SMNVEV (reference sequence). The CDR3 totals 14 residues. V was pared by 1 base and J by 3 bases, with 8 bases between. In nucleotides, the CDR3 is TGTGCCAGCAGTTTATACGGGAGTACAGATACGCAGTATTTT. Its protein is CASSLYGSTDTQYF.

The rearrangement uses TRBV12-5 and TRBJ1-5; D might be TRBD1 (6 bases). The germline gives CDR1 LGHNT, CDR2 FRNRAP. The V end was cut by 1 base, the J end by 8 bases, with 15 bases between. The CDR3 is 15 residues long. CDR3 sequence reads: CASGLAGTLFKPQHF. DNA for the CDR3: TGTGCTAGTGGTTTGGCCGGGACACTTTTTAAGCCCCAGCATTTT. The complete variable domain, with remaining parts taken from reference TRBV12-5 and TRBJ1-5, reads DARVTQTPRHKVTEMGQEVTMRCQPILGHNTVFWYRQTMMQGLELLAYFRNRAPLDDSGMPKDRFSAEMPDATLATLKIQPSEPRDSAVYFCASGLAGTLFKPQHFGDGTRLSIL.

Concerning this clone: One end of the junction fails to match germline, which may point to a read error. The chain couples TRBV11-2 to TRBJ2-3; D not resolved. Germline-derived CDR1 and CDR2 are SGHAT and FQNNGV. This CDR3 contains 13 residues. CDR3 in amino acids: CASSLTRTDTQYF. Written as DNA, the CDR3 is TGTGCCAGCAGCCTGACACGCACTGATACGCAGTATTTT.

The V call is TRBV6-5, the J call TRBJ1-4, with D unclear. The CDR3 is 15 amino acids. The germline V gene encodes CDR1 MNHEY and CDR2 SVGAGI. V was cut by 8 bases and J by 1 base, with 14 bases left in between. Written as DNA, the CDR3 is TGTGCCAGCCAGCCCGACGGGGAAACTAATGAAAAACTGTTTTTT. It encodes CASQPDGETNEKLFF.

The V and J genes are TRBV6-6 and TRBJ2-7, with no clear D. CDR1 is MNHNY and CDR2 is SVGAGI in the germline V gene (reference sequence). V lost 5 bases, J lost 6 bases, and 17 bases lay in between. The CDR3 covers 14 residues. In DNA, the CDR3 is TGTGCCAGCAGTCCTCCCCCATTGGGCTCCGAGCAGTACTTC. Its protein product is CASSPPPLGSEQYF.

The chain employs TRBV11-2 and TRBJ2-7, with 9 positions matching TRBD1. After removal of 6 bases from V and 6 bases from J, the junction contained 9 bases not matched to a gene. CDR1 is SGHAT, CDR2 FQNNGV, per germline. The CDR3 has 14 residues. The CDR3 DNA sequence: TGTGCCAGCAGTCCCGGGACAGGGTCGTTCGAGCAGTACTTC. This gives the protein CASSPGTGSFEQYF.

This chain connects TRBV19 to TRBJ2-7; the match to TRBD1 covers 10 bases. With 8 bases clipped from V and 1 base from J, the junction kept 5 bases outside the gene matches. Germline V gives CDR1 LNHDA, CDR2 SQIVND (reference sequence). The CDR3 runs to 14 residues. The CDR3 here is CASVGDRGSYEQYF. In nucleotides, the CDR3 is TGTGCCAGTGTGGGGGACAGGGGTTCCTACGAGCAGTACTTC.

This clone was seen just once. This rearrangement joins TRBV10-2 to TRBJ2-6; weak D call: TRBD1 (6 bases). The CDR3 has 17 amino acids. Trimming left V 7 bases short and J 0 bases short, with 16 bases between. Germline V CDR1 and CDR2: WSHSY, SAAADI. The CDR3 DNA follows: TGCGCCAGCACCTTCGGACAGCCTTTCTCTGGGGCCAACGTCCTGACTTTC. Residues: CASTFGQPFSGANVLTF.

Here the CDR3 DNA reads TGTGCCAGCAGCCTAGACGGGACAGGTATCTACGAGCAGTACTTC. Residues: CASSLDGTGIYEQYF. This chain links TRBV7-9 with TRBJ2-7; 8 bases align to TRBD1. The CDR3 is 15 amino acids. The germline V gene encodes CDR1 SEHNR and CDR2 FQNEAQ (reference sequence). The J segment lost 3 bases and the V segment lost 5 bases, leaving 9 bases of the junction unmatched.

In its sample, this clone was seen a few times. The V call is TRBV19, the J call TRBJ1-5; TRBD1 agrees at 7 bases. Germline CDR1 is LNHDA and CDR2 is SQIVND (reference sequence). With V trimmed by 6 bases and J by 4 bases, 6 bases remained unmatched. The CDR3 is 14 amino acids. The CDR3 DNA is TGTGCCAGTAGGACGGGACAGTTGAATCAGCCCCAGCATTTT. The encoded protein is CASRTGQLNQPQHF.

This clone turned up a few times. The CDR3 coding sequence is TGTGCCACCAACCACAGGAGCAATCAGCCCCAGCATTTT. Translated: CATNHRSNQPQHF. This chain connects TRBV24-1 to TRBJ1-5; weak D call: TRBD1 (5 bases). CDR1 KGHDR and CDR2 SFDVKD come from the germline V gene. The ends were cut back, 8 bases at V and 1 base at J, with 8 bases in the middle. The CDR3 runs to 13 residues.

The CDR3 is CASSFGAGVPYEQYF. The CDR3 DNA sequence: TGTGCCAGCAGCTTTGGGGCAGGGGTCCCCTACGAGCAGTACTTC. The V gene is TRBV7-2, the J gene TRBJ2-7, with D possibly matching TRBD1 (6 bases). Trimming removed 3 bases at V and 2 bases at J, with 14 bases between. CDR1 is SGHTA and CDR2 is FQGNSA in the germline V gene. The CDR3 sequence is 15 residues long.

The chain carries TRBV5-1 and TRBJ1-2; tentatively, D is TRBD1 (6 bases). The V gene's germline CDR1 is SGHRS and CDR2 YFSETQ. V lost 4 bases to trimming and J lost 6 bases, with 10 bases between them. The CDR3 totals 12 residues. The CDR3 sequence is CASSTNRDGYTF. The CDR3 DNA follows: TGCGCCAGCAGCACCAACAGGGATGGCTACACCTTC.